This T cell receptor (beta chain) was observed in a study of blood T cell repertoires in COVID-19. Study-wide context: Specimens from acute and convalescent COVID-19 originated in the United States, Italy and Spain. T cells, B-cell-depleted T cells, or PBMCs supplied cDNA or gDNA.

The CDR3 totals 13 residues. V lost 6 bases to trimming and J lost 7 bases, with 10 bases between them. Germline assignment: CDR1 MGHDK and CDR2 SYGVNS. Per the authors' pipeline: By means of reference gene primer amplification, nucleated cell counts were estimated. Some clones are missing from TCRdb's copy, which holds only in-frame ones; the method was immunoSEQ multiplex PCR. That table supplies the V and J calls and clone size; D and trimming were determined from the DNA. The table records 110,000 to 150,000 clones, roughly 80% of them present only once. The sequence derives from an elderly woman with acute or convalescent COVID-19. The J gene is TRBJ1-6, the V gene TRBV25-1; perhaps TRBD1 as D (6 bases). Sequencing was performed on peripheral blood. The CDR3 sequence: CASRRQENSPLHF. CDR3 sequence (DNA): TGTGCCAGCAGGAGACAGGAGAATTCACCCCTCCACTTT. Filled out from reference TRBV25-1 and TRBJ1-6, the complete variable domain reads EADIYQTPRYLVIGTGKKITLECSQTMGHDKMYWYQQDPGMELHLIHYSYGVNSTEKGDLSSESTVSRIRTEHFPLTLESARPSHTSQYLCASRRQENSPLHFGNGTRLTVT.